A single sample is the source of the 14 T cell receptor beta chains below, sequenced in a study of radiation and T cells in renal cell carcinoma. This sample's treatment: 15 Gy SBRT to primary tumor, nephrectomy 4 weeks later. The data were produced by immunoSEQ multiplex PCR, yet TCRdb's version contains in-frame clones alone and is incomplete. The sample shows some 15,000 clones, 50% of them seen only once. This sample comprised tumor tissue, obtained from a patient whose treatment included radiotherapy and nephrectomy. The source of these receptors is a woman aged 55-69 years with renal cell carcinoma.

This clone was recorded at least ten times. This sequence joins TRBV27 and TRBJ2-4; unclear D gene. Trimming stripped 4 bases from V and 2 bases from J, with 6 bases between. There are 13 residues in the CDR3. Germline V gene data show CDR1 as MNHEY and CDR2 as SMNVEV (reference sequence). In nucleotides, the CDR3 is TGTGCCAGCAGTTACACCTCCAAAAACATTCAGTACTTC. The encoded protein is CASSYTSKNIQYF.

The chain links TRBV28 to TRBJ1-1, with 10 bases fitting TRBD1. The CDR3 extends over 15 amino acids. Looked up from germline, CDR1 is MDHEN and CDR2 is SYDVKM. J was trimmed by 4 bases and V by 2 bases; bases with no gene match: 4. DNA for the CDR3: TGTGCCAGCAGTTTAGGGGACAGGGGTGGCACTGAAGCTTTCTTT. Amino acids: CASSLGDRGGTEAFF. Combining the CDR3 with reference TRBV28 and TRBJ1-1 gives the whole variable domain DVKVTQSSRYLVKRTGEKVFLECVQDMDHENMFWYRQDPGLGLRLIYFSYDVKMKEKGDIPEGYSVSREKKERFSLILESASTNQTSMYLCASSLGDRGGTEAFFGQGTRLTVV.

J is TRBJ1-3 and V is TRBV7-9; no clear D. V dropped 5 bases and J dropped 4 bases, with 9 bases sitting between them. There are 13 residues in the CDR3. The germline CDR1 and CDR2 sequences are SEHNR and FQNEAQ (reference sequence). The CDR3 is CASSPTPGNTIYF. The CDR3 DNA follows: TGTGCCAGCAGCCCCACCCCAGGAAACACCATATATTTT.

In its sample, this clone is medium-sized. The gene calls are TRBV7-8 and TRBJ2-1; 9 nucleotides agree with TRBD2. Unmatched junction bases numbered 14, after V lost 2 bases and J lost 9 bases. Germline CDR1 reads SGHVS; CDR2 reads FQNEAQ. The CDR3 is 17 residues long. Here the CDR3 DNA reads TGTGCCAGCAGCTTACCCCTAGCGGGATTGAGTTTAGGTGAGCAGTTCTTC. Translation: CASSLPLAGLSLGEQFF.

This clone was counted only a few times. The chain couples TRBV6-5 to TRBJ2-7; D gene uncertain. The ends were cut back, 0 bases at V and 4 bases at J, with 4 bases in the middle. The CDR3 is 12 residues long. Germline V lookup: CDR1 MNHEY, CDR2 SVGAGI. Here the CDR3 reads CASSYSNYEQYF. The DNA for the CDR3 is TGTGCCAGCAGTTACTCTAATTACGAGCAGTACTTC.

The chain carries TRBV6-5 and TRBJ1-3, with no clear D. Germline CDR1 reads MNHEY; CDR2 reads SVGAGI. CDR3 length: 14 amino acids. Trimming pared 6 bases from V and 0 bases from J, leaving 9 bases between. The CDR3 loop reads CASSPRFSGNTIYF. The DNA for the CDR3 is TGTGCCAGCAGCCCAAGATTCTCTGGAAACACCATATATTTT.

V and J are TRBV9 and TRBJ2-3, with 12 bases aligning to TRBD2. Per the germline V gene, CDR1 is SGDLS and CDR2 is YYNGEE. CDR3 length equals 17 residues. Trimming at V came to 4 bases and at J to 5 bases, leaving 11 bases not matched to a gene. The CDR3: CASSPSSGRALGDTQYF. The CDR3 coding sequence is TGTGCCAGCAGCCCTTCTAGCGGGAGGGCCCTCGGAGATACGCAGTATTTT.

The chain has TRBV4-2 and TRBJ2-3; D call uncertain. Germline lookup yields CDR1 LGHNA and CDR2 YNFKEQ. The length of the CDR3 is 14 residues. V was shortened by 4 bases and J by 5 bases, with 13 bases between the two germline ends. The CDR3 reads CASSPSAARDTQYF. CDR3 nucleotides: TGTGCCAGCAGCCCCTCGGCCGCCCGAGATACGCAGTATTTT.

V gene TRBV6-1 combines with J gene TRBJ2-7, with a tentative D call TRBD1 (7 bases). V dropped 6 bases and J dropped 1 base, with 10 bases sitting between them. Germline V gene lookup returns CDR1 MNHNS and CDR2 SASEGT. This CDR3 is 13 amino acids long. The CDR3 sequence is CASSAGQSYEQYF. Written as DNA, the CDR3 is TGTGCCAGCAGCGCGGGACAGTCCTACGAGCAGTACTTC.

This clone was found once. This rearrangement joins TRBV7-2 to TRBJ2-7; no firm D call. With 0 bases removed from V and 4 bases from J, the gap between germline ends came to 10 bases. The germline gives CDR1 SGHTA, CDR2 FQGNSA. The CDR3 extends over 14 amino acids. DNA of the CDR3: TGTGCCAGCAGCTTAGCGGGAAAAGTGTACGAGCAGTACTTC. Its translation: CASSLAGKVYEQYF. The whole variable domain, remainder taken from reference TRBV7-2 and TRBJ2-7, is GAGVSQSPSNKVTEKGKDVELRCDPISGHTALYWYRQSLGQGLEFLIYFQGNSAPDKSGLPSDRFSAERTGGSVSTLTIQRTQQEDSAVYLCASSLAGKVYEQYFGPGTRLTVT.

Concerning this clone itself: A junction end diverges from the germline sequence, so it may reflect a read error. J is TRBJ1-5 and V is TRBV5-1; TRBD1 matches at 8 bases. Per the germline V gene, CDR1 is SGHRS and CDR2 is YFSETQ. CDR3 size: 15 residues. CDR3 amino acids: CASSFGTGGRQPQHF. In DNA form, the CDR3 reads TGTGCCAGCAGCTTTGGAACAGGGGGACGTCAGCCCCAGCATTTT.

The chain has TRBV2 and TRBJ1-2, with a weak D call TRBD1 (5 bases). The CDR3 runs to 16 residues. V dropped 4 bases and J dropped 5 bases, with 20 bases sitting between them. The germline V gene has CDR1 SNHLY and CDR2 FYNNEI. The CDR3 sequence: CASSASRQGGGYGYTF. Here the CDR3 DNA reads TGTGCCAGCAGTGCCTCCAGGCAGGGCGGGGGGTATGGCTACACCTTC.

The J gene is TRBJ2-1, the V gene TRBV19; D gene uncertain. The V and J ends lost 4 bases and 9 bases respectively, with 13 bases between them. The V gene's germline CDR1 is LNHDA and CDR2 SQIVND (reference sequence). The CDR3 has 13 amino acids. In DNA, the CDR3 is TGTGCCAGTAGTAATACCCCCTGGGGTGAGCAGTTCTTC. The encoded protein is CASSNTPWGEQFF. The full variable domain, its missing parts supplied by reference TRBV19 and TRBJ2-1, is DGGITQSPKYLFRKEGQNVTLSCEQNLNHDAMYWYRQDPGQGLRLIYYSQIVNDFQKGDIAEGYSVSREKKESFPLTVTSAQKNPTAFYLCASSNTPWGEQFFGPGTRLTVL.

In its sample, this clone was seen a few times. The chain uses TRBV2 and TRBJ2-2; the match to TRBD2 covers 11 bases. V dropped 5 bases and J dropped 4; count of bases not matched to a gene: 9. This CDR3 is built from 17 residues. Germline V gene data show CDR1 as SNHLY and CDR2 as FYNNEI. CDR3 protein: CASSPSLGTSGTGELFF. The CDR3 nucleotides are TGTGCCAGCAGTCCGAGTTTGGGGACTAGCGGCACCGGGGAGCTGTTTTTT. The full variable domain, with the rest looked up from reference TRBV2 and TRBJ2-2, is EPEVTQTPSHQVTQMGQEVILRCVPISNHLYFYWYRQILGQKVEFLVSFYNNEISEKSEIFDDQFSVERPDGSNFTLKIRSTKLEDSAMYFCASSPSLGTSGTGELFFGEGSRLTVL.